This T cell receptor beta chain was identified in a study of technical replicates of blood from four donors. The protocol was immunoSEQ multiplex PCR, while the TCRdb copy is restricted to in-frame clones and leaves out a portion. The repertoire holds tens of thousands of clones, with 85% to 95% as singletons. The TCR originated in a human donor in good health. The sequenced material came from T cells isolated from PBMCs.

CDR3 residues: CASYPGTGHTGELFF. Written as DNA, the CDR3 is TGTGCCAGCTATCCCGGGACAGGGCACACCGGGGAGCTGTTTTTT. This chain connects TRBV28 to TRBJ2-2; 9 bases are shared with TRBD1. CDR3 length: 15 amino acids. V shed 8 bases, J shed 3 bases, and the junction held 7 bases outside the gene matches. CDR1 is MDHEN, CDR2 SYDVKM, per germline.